This T cell receptor beta chain comes out of a study of T-cell memory formation after mild COVID-19. Turning to the study itself: TCR clusters were mostly donor specific.

MiXCR was run by TCRdb on the 5' RACE reads, yielding one entry per CDR3 protein. The sample carries 560,000 or so distinct CDR3 sequences, about 18% recorded once. Only a few counts were recorded for this clonotype. Its antigen is unknown. Study results and caveats: Later expanders leaned toward CD4+, whereas clones contracting from day 15 to 85 were balanced CD4/CD8. Those CD4+ clones that contracted were mainly in CM and EM (CD8+ ones in EMRA). Memory sampled before infection contained some responding clones, suggesting cross-reactive memory joined.

The CDR3 extends over 14 amino acids. CDR1 MGHRA and CDR2 YSYEKL come from the germline V gene. The V and J ends lost 1 base and 12 bases, in that order; junction bases with no gene match: 8. This sequence originates from an adult woman who had mild COVID-19 (a few samples of this study predate the infection). Cell type and time point are not known. The genes are TRBV4-1 and TRBJ2-7; 11 bases are shared with TRBD2. The sequenced sample was PBMCs or a T cell subset sorted from them (not recorded which). The CDR3, as DNA: TGCGCCAGCAGCCAAGGGGCTAGCGGGGGGTACCGGTACTTC. It codes for CASSQGASGGYRYF.